Listed below are T cell receptor beta chains from one sample, sequenced in a study of blood T cells in healthy people across ages. TCRdb re-derived calls from the 5' RACE reads in MiXCR, one entry per CDR3 protein. The profile shows 800,000 to 950,000 distinct CDR3 sequences, 30% to 45% of them singletons. Sequencing used blood. These TCRs come from a man between 18 and 29 years old in good health. CDR3s include the opening cysteine and the closing phenylalanine or tryptophan. A clone size is listed for some rows: how often the clone was seen (once, few, many), or a class if it is expanded.

v_gene,abundance,j_gene,CDR3aa
TRBV2,NA,TRBJ1-5,CASSEVGQGGQPQHF
TRBV14,few,TRBJ1-6,CASSQDFYNSPLHF
TRBV10-3,many,TRBJ2-1,CAISEIYEQFF
TRBV5-1,few,TRBJ2-1,CASAIFRYGEQFF
TRBV5-1,many,TRBJ2-1,CASTRESYNEQFF
TRBV7-2,NA,NA,CASSYNLGGGDYEQYF
TRBV10-3,few,TRBJ2-1,CAISDFGSEQFF
TRBV12-3/TRBV12-4,few,TRBJ1-2,CASSLRRDGGYTF
TRBV5-6,NA,TRBJ2-1,CASLAVAYNEQFF
TRBV9,NA,TRBJ1-1,CASSPKANTEAFF
TRBV27,NA,TRBJ2-1,CASSWNGGDYNEQFF
TRBV12-3/TRBV12-4,NA,TRBJ2-3,CASSPHRGLAGEDTQYF
TRBV7-9,NA,TRBJ1-2,CASSFPGQGDYGYTF
TRBV7-8,NA,TRBJ2-3,CASSLAPVGLNTDTQYF
TRBV7-2,NA,TRBJ2-3,CASGSLDTQYF
TRBV5-1,NA,TRBJ2-3,CAGSAGAPSTDTQYF
TRBV28,NA,TRBJ2-4,CASSTAGTENIQYF
TRBV3-1,few,TRBJ2-1,CASSRLPGQRFYNEQFF
TRBV12-3/TRBV12-4,many,TRBJ2-5,CASSLGGLGREQETQYF
TRBV20-1,NA,TRBJ1-6,CSAQRGTGGNAPLHF
TRBV5-8,few,TRBJ1-1,CATYFPAGRGLNTEAFF
TRBV20-1,NA,TRBJ2-1,CSARGTGGGLKYNEQFF
TRBV4-3,NA,TRBJ1-1,CASSQGGGMGTEAFF
TRBV6-1,few,TRBJ2-5,CASSRDRERIGQYF
TRBV6-6,few,TRBJ1-2,CASSSVTEFYGYTF
TRBV3-1,few,TRBJ1-1,CASSQGPGTGLTEAFF
TRBV7-9,NA,TRBJ2-3,CASSPPPGLAGGDTDTQYF
TRBV4-1,NA,NA,CASSQVGDGETQYF
TRBV10-3,few,TRBJ1-5,CAISDADQGGQPQHF
TRBV12-3/TRBV12-4,NA,TRBJ1-4,CASSSRTGPNEKLFF
TRBV20-1,NA,NA,CSARDARSSYNEQYF
TRBV6-2/TRBV6-3,NA,TRBJ2-5,CASSYSTGRIQETQYF
TRBV6-1,few,TRBJ1-2,CASSMDSSWGGYTF
TRBV4-1,NA,TRBJ2-3,CAGSQAGLAETDTQYF
TRBV6-5,NA,TRBJ1-1,CASSYTLTGDVADTEAFF
TRBV20-1,few,TRBJ1-4,CSARDGTGGEKLFF
TRBV7-3,NA,TRBJ1-1,CASSPRGQGLGEAFF
TRBV20-1,NA,TRBJ2-5,CSARVHNEQYF
TRBV14,NA,TRBJ2-5,CASSPQGALANEQYF
TRBV20-1,NA,TRBJ2-7,CSARVHTGSYEQYF
TRBV28,once,TRBJ2-1,CASTVLAGTSYNEQFF
TRBV10-3,many,TRBJ2-1,CAISEVPRAVTSTQDEQFF
TRBV7-3,NA,TRBJ1-1,CASSLTAGEGTEAFF
TRBV6-6,NA,TRBJ2-5,CASRKKTGTGIGEQYF
TRBV12-3/TRBV12-4,NA,TRBJ1-2,CASSLSAGQLPKGYTF
TRBV14,few,TRBJ2-2,CASSQPKETGELFF
TRBV20-1,NA,TRBJ1-5,CSARVPDQPQHF
TRBV7-3,few,NA,CASSLEGSEQYF
TRBV20-1,many,TRBJ2-3,CSARSAQDTQYF
TRBV4-3,many,TRBJ2-1,CASSQDGGEQFF
TRBV7-2,NA,TRBJ2-2,CASSVRGGTEGGELFF
TRBV29-1,few,TRBJ2-2,CSVGGANTGELFF
TRBV29-1,few,TRBJ2-1,CSVFVRDRGGGEQFF